Below are 20 T cell receptor beta chains sequenced from a single sample in a study of T cell clones after liver transplantation. Generated by immunoSEQ multiplex PCR, the TCRdb table keeps only in-frame clones and is missing some. The table lists some 15,000 clones, 80% to 95% of them singletons, with less than 60% in the top ten. Here the sequenced sample was CD8+ T cells from blood, taken before liver transplant. The receptors derive from a human donor who received a liver transplant.

The chain is built from TRBV2 and TRBJ2-5; D is unresolved. The V end lost 7 bases, the J end lost 6 bases, and 18 bases lay between the germline ends. The germline gives CDR1 SNHLY, CDR2 FYNNEI. The CDR3 is made up of 14 amino acids. CDR3 sequence (DNA): TGTGCCAGCATGGGTCTTGGGGAAATACAGACCCAGTACTTC. This sequence encodes CASMGLGEIQTQYF.

The chain links TRBV6-6 to TRBJ2-7; D remains unclear. The CDR3 covers 12 residues. Trimming took 6 bases from V and 6 from J, leaving 12 bases between them. Germline V CDR1 and CDR2: MNHNY, SVGAGI (reference sequence). CDR3 loop: CASSLTHLEQYF. The CDR3 bases are TGTGCCAGCAGCCTGACCCACCTCGAGCAGTACTTC.

The chain uses TRBV7-7 and TRBJ2-7; 11 bases are a match to TRBD2. Germline values: CDR1 SSHAT, CDR2 FNYEAQ (reference sequence). Losses at the gene ends were 5 bases for V and 6 bases for J; bases not matched to a gene: 6. The CDR3 runs 14 residues. CDR3 bases: TGTGCCAGCAGCCCTGCAGGGACTAGCGGCGAGCAGTACTTC. This encodes CASSPAGTSGEQYF. Variable domain in full (rest from reference TRBV7-7 and TRBJ2-7): GAGVSQSPRYKVTKRGQDVTLRCDPISSHATLYWYQQALGQGPEFLTYFNYEAQPDKSGLPSDRFSAERPEGSISTLTIQRTEQRDSAMYRCASSPAGTSGEQYFGPGTRLTVT.

The rearrangement uses TRBV2 and TRBJ1-5; no definite D call. The CDR3 runs 14 residues. The ends were cut back, 4 bases at V and 3 bases at J, with 10 bases in the middle. The V gene's germline CDR1 is SNHLY and CDR2 FYNNEI. The CDR3 protein is CASSVGTYNQPQHF. Here the CDR3 DNA reads TGTGCCAGCAGTGTGGGAACATACAATCAGCCCCAGCATTTT.

By sample share, this clone is large (0.1 to 1%). The genes are TRBV6-1 and TRBJ2-7; the D gene could be TRBD1 or TRBD2 (6 bases each). The CDR3 has 13 amino acids. Germline-derived CDR1 and CDR2 are MNHNS and SASEGT. Trimming stripped 6 bases from V and 3 bases from J, with 12 bases between. DNA for the CDR3: TGTGCCAGCAGAGGGGGGACTCACTACGAGCAGTACTTC. Translated, it gives CASRGGTHYEQYF.

This clone was observed a single time. The chain combines TRBV13 with TRBJ1-1; D perhaps matches TRBD1 (5 bases). This CDR3 comprises 14 residues. Between the trimmed V and J ends, which lost 1 base and 8 bases, there was a span of 14 bases. The germline V gene encodes CDR1 PRHDT and CDR2 FYEKMQ (reference sequence). CDR3 bases: TGTGCCAGCAGCTTAGAAGGAAGCGGGGACGAAGCTTTCTTT. This gives the protein CASSLEGSGDEAFF.

The gene calls are TRBV4-1 and TRBJ1-1; the D gene is possibly TRBD1 (5 bases). V was pared by 0 bases and J by 4 bases, with 9 bases between. CDR3 length equals 14 residues. Germline V gene data show CDR1 as MGHRA and CDR2 as YSYEKL. The CDR3: CASSQDLGGTEAFF. In DNA, the CDR3 is TGCGCCAGCAGCCAAGACTTGGGGGGCACTGAAGCTTTCTTT.

The chain is built from TRBV9 and TRBJ2-7, with D unresolved. The germline CDR1 and CDR2 sequences are SGDLS and YYNGEE. The CDR3 length is 14 residues. Trimming cost V 0 bases and J 4 bases, with 11 bases left between them. The CDR3 here is CASSVGTGRYEQYF. The CDR3 bases are TGTGCCAGCAGCGTAGGGACGGGTCGGTACGAGCAGTACTTC.

The CDR3 DNA is TGTGCCAGTAGTATAGACCCGTGGGTCACTGAAGCTTTCTTT. Residues: CASSIDPWVTEAFF. J is TRBJ1-1 and V is TRBV19, with D hard to call. This CDR3 has 14 residues. From germline, CDR1 is LNHDA and CDR2 SQIVND (reference sequence). The V gene lost 0 bases and the J gene lost 4 bases, with 9 bases spanning the gap.

The gene calls are TRBV27 and TRBJ2-7, with TRBD1 identical over 10 bases. There are 15 residues in the CDR3. V lost 5 bases, J lost 2 bases, and 6 bases stayed unmatched. CDR1 and CDR2 from the germline V gene are MNHEY and SMNVEV (reference sequence). CDR3 sequence: CASSRRGQGAYEQYF. CDR3 in DNA: TGTGCCAGCAGTAGGAGAGGACAGGGGGCCTACGAGCAGTACTTC.

This chain uses TRBV2 with TRBJ2-3; 10 bases fit TRBD1. Trimming took 1 base from V and 2 from J; bases not matched to a gene: 3. Germline loops: CDR1 SNHLY, CDR2 FYNNEI. The CDR3 runs to 16 residues. CDR3 protein: CASSEGTGGFTDTQYF. CDR3 bases: TGTGCCAGCAGTGAAGGGACAGGGGGTTTCACAGATACGCAGTATTTT.

The chain links TRBV9 to TRBJ2-5; 8 bases are shared with TRBD1. Germline V gene data show CDR1 as SGDLS and CDR2 as YYNGEE. The CDR3 spans 13 residues. Trimming removed 6 bases from V and 4 bases from J; junction bases left unmatched: 5. DNA of the CDR3: TGTGCCAGCACCACAGGGGGTGCAGAGACCCAGTACTTC. Translating gives CASTTGGAETQYF.

The rearrangement links TRBV7-9 to TRBJ1-5; TRBD1 is a possible D gene (5 bases). Germline CDR1 reads SEHNR; CDR2 reads FQNEAQ (reference sequence). This CDR3 has 12 residues. Trimming removed 8 bases from V and 8 bases from J, with 13 bases in between. CDR3 coding DNA: TGTGCCAGCGGGACGGATCCGGAGCCCCAGCATTTT. Its protein product is CASGTDPEPQHF.

This clone showed up just once. V usage is TRBV18 and J usage is TRBJ1-5; 10 bases map to TRBD1. The trim removed 3 bases at V and 1 base at J, leaving 6 bases unmatched. This CDR3 comprises 17 residues. Germline V gives CDR1 KGHSH, CDR2 LQKENI. The DNA of the CDR3 is TGTGCCAGCTCACCGACAGGGGGCGCTTGGAGCAATCAGCCCCAGCATTTT. Translation gives CASSPTGGAWSNQPQHF.

The V call is TRBV6-5, the J call TRBJ2-5; D uncertain. CDR3 length: 10 amino acids. Looked up from germline, CDR1 is MNHEY and CDR2 is SVGAGI. Deletions cut 5 bases from V and 5 bases from J, with 3 bases between. This CDR3 reads CASSAETQYF. The CDR3 nucleotides are TGTGCCAGCAGTGCGGAGACCCAGTACTTC.

This clone was picked up one time. The chain combines TRBV2 with TRBJ2-2; 9 nucleotides match TRBD2. The trim removed 4 bases at V and 2 bases at J, leaving 5 bases unmatched. The CDR3 runs to 16 residues. Germline assignment: CDR1 SNHLY and CDR2 FYNNEI. The CDR3 coding sequence is TGTGCCAGCAGTGGACCAGCGGGAGGTAACACCGGGGAGCTGTTTTTT. Residues: CASSGPAGGNTGELFF.

The rearrangement uses TRBV7-6 and TRBJ2-1, with D possibly TRBD1 on 5 matching bases. The V end lost 1 base, the J end lost 7 bases, and 11 bases lay between the germline ends. CDR3 length equals 14 residues. Germline CDR1 and CDR2: SGHVS and FNYEAQ. This CDR3 is CASSLGGAQNEQFF. Here the CDR3 DNA reads TGTGCCAGCAGCTTAGGGGGCGCCCAAAATGAGCAGTTCTTC.

J is TRBJ1-5 and V is TRBV19, with TRBD1 matching 7 bases. The V and J ends lost 2 bases and 0 bases, in that order; junction bases with no gene match: 4. Germline CDR1 LNHDA, CDR2 SQIVND (reference sequence). The CDR3 runs to 16 residues. The CDR3 sequence is CASSIWGQYSNQPQHF. For the CDR3, the DNA is TGTGCCAGTAGTATATGGGGACAGTATAGCAATCAGCCCCAGCATTTT.

The chain uses TRBV22-1 and TRBJ2-1; TRBD2, as called in the table, went unchecked against the DNA. TRBV22-1 is listed as a pseudogene. This CDR3 contains 12 residues. The CDR3 DNA is TGTCCTGGGAGCGCACTGAGTAATGAGCAGTTCTTC. Protein sequence: CPGSALSNEQFF.

The chain has TRBV19 and TRBJ2-7, with a weak D call TRBD2 (5 bases). There are 13 residues in the CDR3. V dropped 8 bases and J dropped 5 bases, with 16 bases sitting between them. CDR1 is LNHDA and CDR2 is SQIVND in the germline V gene (reference sequence). The CDR3 loop is CASALGRMNEQYF. The DNA for the CDR3 is TGTGCCAGTGCACTTGGGAGAATGAACGAGCAGTACTTC.